This entry lists 19 T cell receptor beta chains sequenced from one sample in a study of technical replicates of blood from a few donors. Method: immunoSEQ multiplex PCR; TCRdb's copy keeps in-frame clones and lacks some. The table shows around 76,000 clones, with 95% to 98% occurring only once. Sequencing was performed on T cells isolated from PBMCs. These receptors all stem from a human donor in good health.

The J gene is TRBJ2-7, the V gene TRBV27; TRBD2 aligns across 11 bases. Trimming cost V 5 bases and J 3 bases; bases outside gene matches: 3. The CDR3 contains 14 residues. Germline CDR1 reads MNHEY; CDR2 reads SMNVEV (reference sequence). CDR3 residues: CASSPGLADYEQYF. The CDR3 region has the DNA TGTGCCAGCAGTCCGGGACTAGCGGACTACGAGCAGTACTTC.

The chain joins TRBV6-1 to TRBJ1-4; 11 nucleotides line up with TRBD1. The CDR3 totals 16 residues. Per germline, CDR1 MNHNS and CDR2 SASEGT. Trimming removed 1 base from V and 6 bases from J; junction bases left unmatched: 4. This CDR3 reads CASSEGGTGGDEKLFF. The CDR3 coding sequence is TGTGCCAGCAGTGAAGGCGGGACAGGGGGAGATGAAAAACTGTTTTTT.

The rearrangement uses TRBV7-3 and TRBJ2-1; no definite D call. Germline V lookup: CDR1 SGHTA, CDR2 FQGTGA. The CDR3 sequence is 12 residues long. Trimming left V 0 bases short and J 6 bases short, with 3 bases between. The DNA for the CDR3 is TGTGCCAGCAGCTTAACCGGCAATGAGCAGTTCTTC. Its translation: CASSLTGNEQFF.

The chain uses TRBV2 and TRBJ1-1, with TRBD1 identical over 9 bases. CDR1 SNHLY and CDR2 FYNNEI come from the germline V gene. The CDR3 runs to 15 residues. The J segment lost 4 bases and the V segment lost 7 bases, leaving 10 bases of the junction unmatched. For the CDR3, the DNA is TGTGCCAGCAATAGGGACAGGGAGACGGGCACTGAAGCTTTCTTT. The encoded protein is CASNRDRETGTEAFF.

This clone was found once. This chain's CDR3 is CASSDRIAQETQYF. CDR3 coding DNA: TGTGCCAGCAGCGACAGGATTGCTCAAGAGACCCAGTACTTC. The chain links TRBV6-1 to TRBJ2-5, with D possibly matching TRBD1 (6 bases). Trimming shortened V by 6 bases and J by 2 bases, and 13 bases separated the two germline ends. CDR3 size: 14 residues. Germline CDR1 reads MNHNS; CDR2 reads SASEGT.

J is TRBJ2-3 and V is TRBV18, with a possible D match to TRBD1 (6 bases). The CDR3 runs to 15 residues. The germline CDR1 and CDR2 sequences are KGHSH and LQKENI. V lost 0 bases and J 5 bases, leaving 12 bases between the germline ends. This CDR3 reads CASSPPNREGDTQYF. The CDR3 DNA sequence: TGTGCCAGCTCACCACCGAACAGGGAAGGAGATACGCAGTATTTT.

Written as DNA, the CDR3 is TGTGCCAGCAGCGCCCCGGACAGGGGGACTAATGAAAAACTGTTTTTT. This codes for CASSAPDRGTNEKLFF. The rearrangement uses TRBV28 and TRBJ1-4; TRBD1 matches 10 bases. V shed 6 bases and J 2 bases; nucleotides not matched to a gene: 6. The CDR3 has 16 amino acids. Germline CDR1 and CDR2: MDHEN and SYDVKM.

As concerns this clone: The sample carries other DNA sequences with the same CDR3. The rearrangement joins TRBV5-1 to TRBJ2-3; TRBD2 matches 13 bases. The CDR3 totals 14 residues. The J segment lost 5 bases and the V segment lost 3 bases, leaving 0 bases of the junction unmatched. Germline assignment: CDR1 SGHRS and CDR2 YFSETQ. The CDR3 protein is CASSWTSGRDTQYF. DNA for the CDR3: TGCGCCAGCAGCTGGACTAGCGGGAGAGATACGCAGTATTTT.

The CDR3 nucleotides are TGTGCCACCAGCAGAGATTCGGCTGAAGCTTTCTTT. Amino acid sequence: CATSRDSAEAFF. The J gene is TRBJ1-1, the V gene TRBV15; D uncertain. Trimming shortened V by 0 bases and J by 6 bases, and 5 bases separated the two germline ends. Germline loops: CDR1 LNHNV, CDR2 YYDKDF (reference sequence). The CDR3 extends over 12 amino acids. The full variable domain, its missing parts supplied by reference TRBV15 and TRBJ1-1, is DAMVIQNPRYQVTQFGKPVTLSCSQTLNHNVMYWYQQKSSQAPKLLFHYYDKDFNNEADTPDNFQSRRPNTSFCFLDIRSPGLGDTAMYLCATSRDSAEAFFGQGTRLTVV.

This sequence joins TRBV6-5 and TRBJ2-3; possible D gene TRBD2, 6 bases. This CDR3 region has 15 residues. Germline CDR1 reads MNHEY; CDR2 reads SVGAGI. Deletions cut 2 bases from V and 10 bases from J, with 19 bases between. Written as DNA, the CDR3 is TGTGCCAGCAGTTACGTCCCGGGAGCGCCGGATCCGCAGTATTTT. Translating it yields CASSYVPGAPDPQYF.

This rearrangement joins TRBV6-5 to TRBJ2-3, with D perhaps TRBD2 (6 bases). V shed 6 bases and J shed 6 bases, with 19 bases lying between them. Germline V gene sequence: CDR1 MNHEY, CDR2 SVGAGI. The length of the CDR3 is 15 residues. The CDR3 bases are TGTGCCAGCAGCCCTCTACAGCGGGCTGCGGATACGCAGTATTTT. As protein: CASSPLQRAADTQYF.

The rearrangement joins TRBV7-2 to TRBJ1-2; tentative D call: TRBD1 (6 bases). The CDR3 has 15 amino acids. Trimming removed 5 bases from V and 6 bases from J, with 19 bases in between. CDR1 and CDR2 from the germline V gene are SGHTA and FQGNSA. The CDR3 DNA reads TGTGCCAGCAGCCCTGAGATGTGGCCAGGGGATGGCTACACCTTC. Its protein product is CASSPEMWPGDGYTF.

This clone was counted a single time. V and J are TRBV11-3 and TRBJ2-7; 12 nucleotides match TRBD1. Looked up from germline, CDR1 is SGHNT and CDR2 is YENEEA. The CDR3 extends over 14 amino acids. The trim removed 5 bases at V and 7 bases at J, leaving 6 bases unmatched. This chain's CDR3 is CASSLGTGGVEQYF. For the CDR3, the DNA is TGTGCCAGCAGCCTGGGGACAGGGGGCGTGGAGCAGTACTTC.

This chain uses TRBV7-9 with TRBJ1-1; a possible D gene is TRBD1 (6 bases). The germline V gene encodes CDR1 SEHNR and CDR2 FQNEAQ (reference sequence). V gave up 1 base and J gave up 11 bases, with 14 bases separating them. This CDR3 comprises 13 residues. CDR3 nucleotides: TGTGCCAGCAGCTTAGATGGTACAGGGAATGCTTTCTTT. Encoded protein: CASSLDGTGNAFF.

The chain couples TRBV29-1 to TRBJ1-5; 9 bases fit TRBD1. The CDR3 has 12 residues. V was pared by 4 bases and J by 5 bases, with 0 bases of the junction left unmatched. CDR1 is SQVTM and CDR2 is ANQGSEA in the germline V gene. The CDR3: CSVGDRDQPQHF. The CDR3 region has the DNA TGCAGCGTTGGGGACAGGGATCAGCCCCAGCATTTT.

DNA of the CDR3: TGTGCCAGCAGCCCCGGACTAAATTACAATGAGCAGTTCTTC. Amino acid sequence: CASSPGLNYNEQFF. This chain connects TRBV28 to TRBJ2-1, with D perhaps matching TRBD2 (6 bases). CDR3 length: 14 residues. CDR1 is MDHEN and CDR2 is SYDVKM in the germline V gene. With 6 bases removed from V and 4 bases from J, the gap between germline ends came to 13 bases.

The genes are TRBV25-1 and TRBJ1-1, with D maybe TRBD1 (6 bases). The CDR3 consists of 14 residues. Germline CDR1 MGHDK, CDR2 SYGVNS. V gave up 5 bases and J gave up 7 bases, with 17 bases separating them. CDR3 in DNA: TGTGCCAGCAGTCCAGGGGTTATGTGGGGTGAAGCTTTCTTT. It codes for CASSPGVMWGEAFF.

In its sample, this clone was seen once. The V call is TRBV27, the J call TRBJ2-7; D possibly corresponds to TRBD2 (6 bases). The CDR3 is made up of 15 amino acids. The V end was cut by 2 bases, the J end by 5 bases, with 16 bases between. Germline values: CDR1 MNHEY, CDR2 SMNVEV (reference sequence). The CDR3 here is CASSLGAGTGDEQYF. CDR3 DNA: TGTGCCAGCAGTTTAGGCGCGGGGACTGGCGACGAGCAGTACTTC.

The chain employs TRBV27 and TRBJ2-6, with a possible D match to TRBD2 (6 bases). The germline gives CDR1 MNHEY, CDR2 SMNVEV (reference sequence). The CDR3 is made up of 16 amino acids. Between the trimmed V and J ends, which lost 7 bases and 3 bases, there was a span of 16 bases. The CDR3 reads CASKTGGKGGANVLTF. For the CDR3, the DNA is TGTGCCAGCAAGACCGGGGGTAAGGGTGGGGCCAACGTCCTGACTTTC.